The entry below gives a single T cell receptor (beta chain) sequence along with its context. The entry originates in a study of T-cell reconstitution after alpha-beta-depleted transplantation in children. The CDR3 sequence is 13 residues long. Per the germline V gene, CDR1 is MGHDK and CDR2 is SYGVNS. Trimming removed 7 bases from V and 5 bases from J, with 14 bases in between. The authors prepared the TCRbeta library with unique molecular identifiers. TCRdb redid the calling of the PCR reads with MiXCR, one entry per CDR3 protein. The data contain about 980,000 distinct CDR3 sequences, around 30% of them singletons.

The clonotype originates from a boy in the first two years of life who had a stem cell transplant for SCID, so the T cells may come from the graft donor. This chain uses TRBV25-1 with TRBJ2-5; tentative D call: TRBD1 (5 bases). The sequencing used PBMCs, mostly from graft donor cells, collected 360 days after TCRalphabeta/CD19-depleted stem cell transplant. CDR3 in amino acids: CASTQGSRETQYF. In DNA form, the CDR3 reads TGTGCCAGCACCCAGGGATCTCGGGAGACCCAGTACTTC.